This TCR beta chain derives from a study of blood T cell repertoires in COVID-19. At the level of the study: Material from acute and convalescent COVID-19 was sourced from the United States, Italy and Spain. Sample material is recorded as cDNA or gDNA derived from T cells, B-cell-depleted T cells, or PBMCs.

Per the authors' pipeline: Scientists estimated how many nucleated cells there were by amplifying reference gene primers. Clones were sequenced by immunoSEQ multiplex PCR, and TCRdb holds only the in-frame ones, with some missing. V, J and clone size derive from that table, while D and trimming were established from the DNA sequence. This repertoire shows 110,000 or so clones, 84% found once; its top ten account for less than 9.5%. Germline assignment: CDR1 LNHDA and CDR2 SQIVND (reference sequence). The CDR3 length is 14 residues. V was shortened by 3 bases and J by 6 bases, with 14 bases between the two germline ends.

This TCR was recovered from a middle-aged woman with acute or convalescent COVID-19. The specimen sequenced was peripheral blood. The chain employs TRBV19 and TRBJ1-1, with D possibly TRBD1 on 5 matching bases. The CDR3 reads CASSIPQGKAEAFF. CDR3 coding DNA: TGTGCCAGTAGTATCCCGCAGGGCAAGGCTGAAGCTTTCTTT. Filled out from reference TRBV19 and TRBJ1-1, the complete variable domain reads DGGITQSPKYLFRKEGQNVTLSCEQNLNHDAMYWYRQDPGQGLRLIYYSQIVNDFQKGDIAEGYSVSREKKESFPLTVTSAQKNPTAFYLCASSIPQGKAEAFFGQGTRLTVV.